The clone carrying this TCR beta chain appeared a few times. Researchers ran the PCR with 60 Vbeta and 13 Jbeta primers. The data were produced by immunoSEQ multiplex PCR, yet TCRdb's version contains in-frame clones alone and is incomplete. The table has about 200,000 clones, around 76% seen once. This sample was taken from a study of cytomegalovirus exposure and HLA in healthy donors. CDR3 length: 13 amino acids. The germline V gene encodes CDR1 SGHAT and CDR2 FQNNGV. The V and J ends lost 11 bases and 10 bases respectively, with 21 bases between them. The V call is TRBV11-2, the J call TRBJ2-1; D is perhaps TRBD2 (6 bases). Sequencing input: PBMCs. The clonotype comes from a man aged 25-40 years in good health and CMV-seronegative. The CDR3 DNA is TGTGCCGGTGCGCGGGATCCGGCGGTGGAGCAGTTCTTC. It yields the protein CAGARDPAVEQFF.